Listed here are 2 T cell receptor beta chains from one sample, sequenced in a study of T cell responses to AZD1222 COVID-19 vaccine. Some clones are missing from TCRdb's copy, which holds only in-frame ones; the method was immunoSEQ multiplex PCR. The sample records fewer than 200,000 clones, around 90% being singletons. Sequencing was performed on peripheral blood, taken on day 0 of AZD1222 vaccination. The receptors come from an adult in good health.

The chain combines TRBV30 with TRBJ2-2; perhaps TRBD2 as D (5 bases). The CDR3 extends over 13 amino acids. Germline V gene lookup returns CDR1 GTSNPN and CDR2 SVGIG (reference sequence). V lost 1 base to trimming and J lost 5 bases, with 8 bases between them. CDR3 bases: TGTGCCTGGAGTGGGCGAGGGACCGGGGAGCTGTTTTTT. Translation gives CAWSGRGTGELFF.

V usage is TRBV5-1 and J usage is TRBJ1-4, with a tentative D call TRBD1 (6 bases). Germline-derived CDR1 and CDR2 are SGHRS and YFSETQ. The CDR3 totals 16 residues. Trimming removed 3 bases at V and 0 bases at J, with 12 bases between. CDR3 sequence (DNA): TGCGCCAGCAGCTGGGCAGGGGTCTCAACTAATGAAAAACTGTTTTTT. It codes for CASSWAGVSTNEKLFF.